A selection of T cell receptor beta chains follows, all from one sample in a study of T cells in Graves' hyperthyroidism and ophthalmopathy. Via MiXCR, TCRdb re-called the multiplex PCR reads, giving one row per CDR3 protein. The sample shows a few hundred thousand distinct CDR3 sequences, approximately 15% of them seen only once. The sample consisted of blood. Source of these receptors: a woman in her thirties with Graves' ophthalmopathy. CDR3s include the opening cysteine and the closing phenylalanine or tryptophan. Fields, in order: D gene, CDR3 length, J gene, V gene, clone size, CDR3 DNA, CDR3 protein. A D gene is named only where the DNA matches it firmly. Clone size is stated in some rows and not others, as once, few, many or a class when expanded.

>TRBD1|15|TRBJ1-2|TRBV3-1|.
TGTGCCAGCAGCTACTACGAGGACAGGGGATATGGCTACACCTTC
CASSYYEDRGYGYTF
>.|17|TRBJ1-1|TRBV9|many
TGTGCCAGCAGCGTAGCTGACTCTCGTCACTTGAACACTGAAGCTTTCTTT
CASSVADSRHLNTEAFF
>TRBD1|18|TRBJ2-5|TRBV4-1|.
TGCGCCAGCAGCCAAGAATTCTGGGGACAGGGGCACCAAGAGACCCAGTACTTC
CASSQEFWGQGHQETQYF
>.|15|TRBJ2-7|TRBV27|many
TGTGCCAGCAGCAAATCTAGCGAGGCTAACTACGAGCAGTACTTC
CASSKSSEANYEQYF
>.|14|TRBJ1-1|TRBV20-1|.
TGCAGTGCTAAGGGCGGGGGGGGCGCGGCTGAAGCTTTCTTT
CSAKGGGGAAEAFF
>TRBD1|17|TRBJ2-3|TRBV19|.
TGTGCCAGTAGTATGGGGCCACGGGACAGGGGAACAGATACGCAGTATTTT
CASSMGPRDRGTDTQYF
>TRBD1|13|TRBJ2-5|TRBV7-2|many
TGTGCCAGCAGCTTAGCACAGGGGGAGACCCAGTACTTC
CASSLAQGETQYF
>.|16|TRBJ2-3|TRBV9|.
TGTGCCAGCGGAAAAGGGGTCCTCACTAGCACAGATACGCAGTATTTT
CASGKGVLTSTDTQYF
>.|17|TRBJ1-2|TRBV19|.
TGTGCCAGTAGTATGTCTGCTAGGCAGTTGGACACCTATGGCTACACCTTC
CASSMSARQLDTYGYTF
>TRBD2|14|TRBJ2-3|TRBV12-3/TRBV12-4|few
TGTGCCAGCGACGGCGGGGGTGCTACAGATACGCAGTATTTT
CASDGGGATDTQYF
>TRBD1|14|TRBJ1-2|TRBV10-3|many
TGTGCCATCAGTGCAGGACAGGGATTCTATGGCTACACCTTC
CAISAGQGFYGYTF
>TRBD2|15|TRBJ2-4|TRBV10-3|few
TGTGCCATCAGTGAGGCGTCCGGGGGGAAAAACATTCAGTACTTC
CAISEASGGKNIQYF
>.|13|TRBJ2-7|TRBV25-1|many
TGTGCCAGCAGTGAAGGTACGCCGGGAAGGCAGTACTTC
CASSEGTPGRQYF
>.|15|TRBJ1-2|TRBV29-1|.
TGCAGCGTTGAACAGGGCATCTTTGATTTGGGAGGCTACACCTTC
CSVEQGIFDLGGYTF
>.|14|TRBJ1-2|TRBV3-1|many
TGTGCCAGCAGCCAAGAGGGATTAGCCTATGGCTACACCTTC
CASSQEGLAYGYTF
>.|15|TRBJ1-4|TRBV28|many
TGTGCCAGCAGTTTATGGTCCGCAACTAATGAAAAACTGTTTTTT
CASSLWSATNEKLFF
>.|15|TRBJ2-2|TRBV11-2|many
TGTGCCAGCAGCCCGATTGCTCAGATCACCGGGGAGCTGTTTTTT
CASSPIAQITGELFF
>.|14|TRBJ1-1|TRBV6-2/TRBV6-3|many
TGTGCCAGCACTCTTGCTGCTCCGAACACTGAAGCTTTCTTT
CASTLAAPNTEAFF
>.|12|TRBJ1-4|TRBV14|few
TGTGCCAGCAGACGGAATAATGAAAAACTGTTTTTT
CASRRNNEKLFF
>TRBD1|15|TRBJ1-2|TRBV7-2|many
TGTGCCAGCAGCTTAGCCTGGACAGGGCAAGATGGCTACACCTTC
CASSLAWTGQDGYTF
>TRBD1|16|TRBJ1-2|TRBV7-2|.
TGTGCCAGCAGCTCTTACCGGGACAGGAGGCACTATGGCTACACCTTC
CASSSYRDRRHYGYTF
>TRBD1|13|TRBJ1-1|TRBV6-1|many
TGTGCCAGCAGAACGGACAGGGCCACTGAAGCTTTCTTT
CASRTDRATEAFF
>.|14|TRBJ1-1|TRBV7-9|many
TGTGCCAGCAGTTTAGTTGGCGGAAACACTGAAGCTTTCTTT
CASSLVGGNTEAFF
>TRBD1|17|TRBJ2-4|TRBV11-2|many
TGTGCCAGCAGCTTAGACCAGGGGGCTGGTGACAAAAACATTCAGTACTTC
CASSLDQGAGDKNIQYF
>.|14|TRBJ1-6|TRBV19|.
TGTGCCAGTAGTCGACCGGGGGAGGCATCACCCCTCCACTTT
CASSRPGEASPLHF
>.|14|TRBJ1-2|TRBV20-1|few
TGCAGTGCCCCCGGGGGGGGAAGTAACTATGGCTACACCTTC
CSAPGGGSNYGYTF
>.|16|TRBJ1-5|TRBV19|.
TGTGCCAGTAGTATTCCGGGACCGAATAGCAATCAGCCCCAGCATTTT
CASSIPGPNSNQPQHF
>.|14|TRBJ2-1|TRBV2|many
TGTGCCAGCAGGGGAGAAAGCTCCTACAATGAGCAGTTCTTC
CASRGESSYNEQFF
>.|19|TRBJ2-5|TRBV7-9|.
TGTGCCAGCAGCTTATGGCGCCAGGGGTTCTCTAATCTCCAAGAGACCCAGTACTTC
CASSLWRQGFSNLQETQYF
>.|13|TRBJ1-4|TRBV7-6|.
TGTGCAAGCAGCCCAGCAACTAATGAAAGACTGTTTTTT
CASSPATNERLFF
>.|11|TRBJ2-7|TRBV20-1|many
TGCAGTGCTAGCTACAGTAGCGAGCAGTACTTC
CSASYSSEQYF
>.|15|TRBJ2-5|TRBV27|many
TGTGCCAGCAGTCCCCTCGGACTACTTCAAGAGACCCAGTACTTC
CASSPLGLLQETQYF
>.|15|TRBJ2-7|TRBV10-1|.
TGCGCCAGCAGTGAAGATTGGGCAGGGGCTGGCGAGCAGTACTTC
CASSEDWAGAGEQYF
>.|13|TRBJ2-2|TRBV6-6|many
TGTGCCAGCAGTTACTTAGTCACCGGGGAGCTGTTTTTT
CASSYLVTGELFF
>.|13|TRBJ2-7|TRBV10-3|.
TGTGCCATCTGGGACACCTCCTCCTACGAGCAGTACTTC
CAIWDTSSYEQYF
>.|12|TRBJ2-1|TRBV6-1|many
TGTGCCAGCAGGCAGGGTAGCAATGAGCAGTTCTTC
CASRQGSNEQFF
>.|10|TRBJ2-3|TRBV11-2|.
TGTGCCAGCGGGAGGGATACGCAGTATTTT
CASGRDTQYF
>TRBD2|14|TRBJ2-3|TRBV5-1|few
TGCGCCAGCAGCGAGGGACTATGGTTAGATACGCAGTATTTT
CASSEGLWLDTQYF
>TRBD1|15|TRBJ2-2|TRBV15|few
TGTGCCACCAGCTTATGGACAGGGCTGTCCGGGGAGCTGTTTTTT
CATSLWTGLSGELFF
>TRBD1|14|TRBJ1-1|TRBV6-1|many
TGTGCCACCACCCTTGACAGGGGCCAGCCTGGGGCTTTCTTT
CATTLDRGQPGAFF
>.|15|TRBJ1-1|TRBV12-3/TRBV12-4|few
TGTGCCAGCATTAGAACCAAGACTGTGGGCACTGAAGCTTTCTTT
CASIRTKTVGTEAFF
>TRBD1|13|TRBJ1-1|TRBV20-1|many
TGCAGTGCTAGGGACAGGGGTAGCCCTGAAGCTTTCTTT
CSARDRGSPEAFF
>.|15|TRBJ2-3|TRBV3-1|few
TGTGCCAGCAGCCAAGAGGGTCAGCAGCCAGATACGCAGTATTTT
CASSQEGQQPDTQYF
>.|12|TRBJ1-5|TRBV30|many
TGTGCCTGGAGTAGGTTCAATCAGCCCCAGCATTTT
CAWSRFNQPQHF
>.|15|TRBJ2-3|TRBV9|few
TGTGCCAGCAGCGTAGACGGCGGAAGGACAGATACGCAGTATTTT
CASSVDGGRTDTQYF
>TRBD2|14|TRBJ2-5|TRBV2|many
TGTGCCAGCAGTGTTGCGGGGGACCAAGAGACCCAGTACTTC
CASSVAGDQETQYF
>.|13|TRBJ2-4|TRBV19|few
TGTGCCACCAATCCCGCTGGGAAAAACATTCAGTACTTC
CATNPAGKNIQYF